Listed below are T cell receptor beta chains from one sample, sequenced in a study of T cells in Graves' hyperthyroidism and ophthalmopathy. MiXCR, run by TCRdb on the multiplex PCR reads, gives a single entry per CDR3 protein. Of about 400,000 distinct CDR3 sequences listed, roughly 14% are singletons. Sequenced: blood. These receptors were taken from a young woman with Graves' hyperthyroidism that later progressed to Graves' ophthalmopathy. The CDR3 runs from the conserved cysteine through the conserved F or W. The order of the fields is V gene, D gene, clone size, J gene, CDR3 protein, CDR3 DNA. The D gene is left open where the match is weak. Where a row states a size, it is once, few, many or the class of an expanded clone; other rows omit it.

TRBV7-2	NA	many	TRBJ1-6	CASSLVPNSPLHF	TGTGCCAGCAGCTTAGTCCCCAATTCACCCCTCCACTTT
TRBV4-1	NA	NA	TRBJ2-3	CASSLQGFTDTQYF	TGCGCCAGCAGTCTACAGGGATTCACAGATACGCAGTATTTT
TRBV6-1	TRBD2	many	TRBJ2-7	CASSALHGRTPYEQYF	TGTGCCAGCAGTGCATTGCACGGGAGGACCCCCTACGAGCAGTACTTC
TRBV19	NA	few	TRBJ2-2	CASSIPNPGTGELLF	TGTGCCAGTAGTATCCCTAATCCAGGGACCGGGGAGCTGCTTTTT
TRBV6-1	TRBD2	NA	TRBJ2-1	CASSPIAGGPDEQFF	TGTGCCAGCAGCCCCATAGCGGGAGGGCCGGATGAGCAGTTCTTC
TRBV7-2	NA	many	TRBJ2-7	CASSLDRDHEQYF	TGTGCCAGCAGCTTAGACAGGGACCACGAGCAGTACTTC
TRBV28	TRBD1	many	TRBJ2-7	CASRGTGDPYEQYF	TGTGCCAGCAGAGGGACAGGGGATCCCTACGAGCAGTACTTC
TRBV7-3	TRBD1	many	TRBJ2-7	CASSHGTGGPYEQYF	TGTGCCAGCAGCCATGGGACAGGGGGACCCTACGAGCAGTACTTC
TRBV7-9	NA	NA	TRBJ2-2	CASSLASGYTGELFF	TGTGCCAGCAGCTTAGCGTCTGGGTACACCGGGGAGCTGTTTTTT
TRBV30	NA	many	TRBJ1-1	CAWSGQRGTEAFF	TGTGCCTGGAGTGGGCAGAGGGGCACTGAAGCTTTCTTT
TRBV20-1	NA	many	TRBJ2-5	CSASLLGPQETQYF	TGCAGTGCTAGTCTCCTCGGGCCCCAAGAGACCCAGTACTTC
TRBV20-1	NA	NA	TRBJ1-6	CSALDSSNNPPLHF	TGCAGTGCTCTCGACAGTTCGAATAATCCACCCCTCCACTTT
TRBV20-1	TRBD2	many	TRBJ2-1	CSARAGGAGAGNEQFF	TGCAGTGCTAGAGCCGGGGGGGCAGGGGCGGGAAATGAGCAGTTCTTC
TRBV15	NA	NA	TRBJ2-3	CATSTRDTTDTQYF	TGTGCCACCAGCACCCGGGACACCACAGATACGCAGTATTTT
TRBV28	TRBD1	few	TRBJ2-3	CASRKGQRTDTQYF	TGTGCCAGCAGGAAGGGACAGCGCACAGATACGCAGTATTTT